This T cell receptor beta chain came from a study of blood T cells in healthy people across ages. For the second PCR, which ran for about 7 to 12 cycles, a sample-barcoded 5' primer and a J-beta primer mix were used. One entry per CDR3 protein, called by TCRdb with MiXCR from the 5' RACE reads. The sample holds about 1.5 million distinct CDR3 sequences, about 45% seen once. V was pared by 3 bases and J by 9 bases, with 17 bases between. In germline, CDR1 is ENHRY, CDR2 SYGVKD. This CDR3 region has 14 residues. The chain employs TRBV10-3 and TRBJ2-5; maybe TRBD1 (5 bases). The clonotype was recovered from a woman aged 18-30 years in good health. Input material: blood. CDR3: CAISDPDTGRAQYF. CDR3 coding DNA: TGTGCCATCAGTGATCCGGACACTGGTAGGGCCCAGTACTTC.